This T cell receptor beta chain was sequenced for a study of blood T cell repertoires in COVID-19. The data were produced by immunoSEQ multiplex PCR, yet TCRdb's version contains in-frame clones alone and is incomplete. The repertoire includes a few hundred thousand clones, 92% of them detected once, and about 18% sits in the top ten. This clone was observed a single time. Participants were aged about 18 to 89 years from 24 US areas. The sample comprised PBMCs or T cells enriched from blood (not recorded which). The clonotype comes from a woman aged 25 to 45 who had recovered from COVID-19.

The CDR3 DNA reads as TGTGCCAGCAGTTACTCTTCCGGGGGGGCCTGGAATGAGCAGTTCTTC. Protein product: CASSYSSGGAWNEQFF. The rearrangement uses TRBV6-2 or TRBV6-3 and TRBJ2-1, with 8 nucleotides matching TRBD2. V lost 0 bases to trimming and J lost 7 bases; unmatched junction nucleotides: 8. Germline CDR1 reads MNHEY; CDR2 reads SVGEGT. CDR3 length equals 16 residues.